The sequence of this T cell receptor (beta chain) was determined in a study of blood T cell repertoires in COVID-19. Germline values: CDR1 MDHEN, CDR2 SYDVKM. CDR3 length: 13 residues. Trimming shortened V by 2 bases and J by 0 bases, and 4 bases separated the two germline ends. The data were produced by immunoSEQ multiplex PCR, yet TCRdb's version contains in-frame clones alone and is incomplete. The sample carries 250,000 or so clones, approximately 80% recorded once. The specimen sequenced was peripheral blood. The chain is built from TRBV28 and TRBJ1-1; D is undetermined. This TCR derives from a man older than 75 with acute or convalescent COVID-19. The CDR3 sequence is CASSLEMNTEAFF. CDR3 DNA: TGTGCCAGCAGTTTAGAGATGAACACTGAAGCTTTCTTT.